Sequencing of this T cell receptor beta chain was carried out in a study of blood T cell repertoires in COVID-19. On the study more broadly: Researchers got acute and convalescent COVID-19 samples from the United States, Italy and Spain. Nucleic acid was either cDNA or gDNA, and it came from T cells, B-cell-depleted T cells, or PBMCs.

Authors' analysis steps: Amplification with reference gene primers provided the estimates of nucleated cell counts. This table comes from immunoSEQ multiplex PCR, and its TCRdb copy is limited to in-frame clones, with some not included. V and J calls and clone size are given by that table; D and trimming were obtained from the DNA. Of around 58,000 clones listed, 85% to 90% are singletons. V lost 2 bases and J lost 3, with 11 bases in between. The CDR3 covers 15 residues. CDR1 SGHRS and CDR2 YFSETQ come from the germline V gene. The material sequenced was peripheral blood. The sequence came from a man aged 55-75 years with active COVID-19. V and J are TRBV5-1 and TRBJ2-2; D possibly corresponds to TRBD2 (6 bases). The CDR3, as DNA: TGCGCCAGCAGCTTTGGAGGGTCGGACACCGGGGAGCTGTTTTTT. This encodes CASSFGGSDTGELFF. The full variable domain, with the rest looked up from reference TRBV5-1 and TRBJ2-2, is KAGVTQTPRYLIKTRGQQVTLSCSPISGHRSVSWYQQTPGQGLQFLFEYFSETQRNKGNFPGRFSGRQFSNSRSEMNVSTLELGDSALYLCASSFGGSDTGELFFGEGSRLTVL.